Below, 28 T cell receptor beta chains from the same sample are listed, as sequenced in a study of regulatory T cells in long-lasting Graves disease. Through Arm-PCR of CDR3 regions and iRepertoire HTBI primers, TCR beta libraries were built. TCRdb itself ran the multiplex PCR reads through MiXCR, one entry per CDR3 protein. Here the sample spans 420,000 or so distinct CDR3 sequences, around a quarter being singletons. Time point given: persistent/refractory GD, antithyroid drugs over 5 years with positive TRAb. The TCR library was made from RNA extracted from PBMCs. Sequenced here: peripheral blood mononuclear cells (PBMCs), sampled when the disease was refractory, from a patient treated with antithyroid drugs. The receptors originated from a female donor with Graves disease.

This chain connects TRBV3-1 to TRBJ2-2; D uncertain. V was clipped by 2 bases and J by 3 bases, with 7 bases between them. The germline V gene encodes CDR1 LGHDT and CDR2 YNNKEL (reference sequence). CDR3 size: 14 residues. DNA of the CDR3: TGTGCCAGCAGCCAATGGGCGCACACCGGGGAGCTGTTTTTT. Its translation is CASSQWAHTGELFF.

In this sample, this clonotype turned up many times. The gene calls are TRBV7-8 and TRBJ1-5; D remains unclear. The CDR3 is 14 residues long. Germline CDR1 SGHVS, CDR2 FQNEAQ. The V end was cut by 1 base, the J end by 3 bases, with 7 bases between. CDR3 in amino acids: CASSLDGANQPQHF. CDR3 DNA: TGTGCCAGCAGCTTAGACGGAGCCAATCAGCCCCAGCATTTT.

V usage is TRBV7-3 and J usage is TRBJ1-3, with 9 bases that match TRBD1. The CDR3 totals 17 residues. V gave up 5 bases and J gave up 0 bases; unmatched junction bases: 8. The germline V gene has CDR1 SGHTA and CDR2 FQGTGA. The CDR3 here is CASSQLGQGSSGNTIYF. As DNA, the CDR3 is TGTGCCAGCAGCCAGTTAGGACAGGGGAGCTCTGGAAACACCATATATTTT.

Many counts were recorded for this clonotype. V gene TRBV20-1 combines with J gene TRBJ1-2, with no clear D. V lost 8 bases to trimming and J lost 6 bases, with 16 bases between them. The CDR3 covers 12 residues. Germline lookup yields CDR1 DFQATT and CDR2 SNEGSKA (reference sequence). The CDR3 sequence: CSSSDGANGYTF. DNA for the CDR3: TGCAGTAGCTCGGACGGCGCGAATGGCTACACCTTC.

This clonotype was recorded many times. The V call is TRBV2, the J call TRBJ1-4; perhaps TRBD1 as D (6 bases). Germline V gene sequence: CDR1 SNHLY, CDR2 FYNNEI. Trimming left V 6 bases short and J 0 bases short, with 14 bases between. The CDR3 is made up of 16 amino acids. CDR3 sequence: CASSGQSLATNEKLFF. The CDR3 DNA sequence: TGTGCCAGCAGCGGACAGAGCCTCGCAACTAATGAAAAACTGTTTTTT.

Worth noting for this clonotype: This may be a read error: a much more frequent sequence differs by one nucleotide. The chain carries TRBV6-1 and TRBJ2-7; D might be TRBD2 (5 bases). The CDR3 totals 13 residues. The germline V and J ends were trimmed by 11 bases and 3 bases, with 17 bases remaining between them. Germline CDR1 MNHNS, CDR2 SASEGT. The CDR3 protein is CAGSRPGLYEQYF. The CDR3 nucleotides read TGTGCCGGCTCCCGGCCAGGACTCTACGAGCAGTACTTC.

This rearrangement joins TRBV2 to TRBJ1-1, with no clear D. The CDR3 is 14 amino acids. The V gene's germline CDR1 is SNHLY and CDR2 FYNNEI. The V gene lost 7 bases and the J gene lost 1 base, with 13 bases spanning the gap. Here the CDR3 reads CASTPARGNTEAFF. The CDR3 DNA follows: TGTGCCAGCACCCCCGCACGAGGGAACACTGAAGCTTTCTTT.

The rearrangement joins TRBV20-1 to TRBJ2-7; 8 nucleotides align to TRBD1. The CDR3 is made up of 15 amino acids. CDR1 and CDR2 from the germline V gene are DFQATT and SNEGSKA (reference sequence). Trimming removed 3 bases from V and 6 bases from J; junction bases left unmatched: 13. For the CDR3, the DNA is TGCAGTGCTAGTGAACCCACAGGGGGTAGGTTCGAGCAGTACTTC. Its translation is CSASEPTGGRFEQYF.

This clonotype came up many times. The V gene is TRBV7-9, the J gene TRBJ2-5; D uncertain. Trimming left V 5 bases short and J 5 bases short, with 12 bases between. The CDR3 totals 13 residues. Germline lookup yields CDR1 SEHNR and CDR2 FQNEAQ (reference sequence). The CDR3 sequence is CASSHTPEETQYF. The CDR3, as DNA: TGTGCCAGCAGCCATACCCCAGAGGAGACCCAGTACTTC.

This clonotype showed up just once. A much bigger clone sits one base away, suggesting this may be a read error. This chain connects TRBV27 to TRBJ2-2; D may be TRBD1 (6 bases). Trimming cost V 3 bases and J 6 bases, with 14 bases left between them. CDR3 length: 15 amino acids. Germline CDR1 is MNHEY and CDR2 is SMNVEV (reference sequence). In nucleotides, the CDR3 is TGTGCCAGCAGTTTCGGGCTAGGGGGTGCCGGGGAGCTGTTTTTT. Protein sequence: CASSFGLGGAGELFF.

This clonotype was seen only a few times. V gene TRBV6-2 or TRBV6-3 combines with J gene TRBJ1-5, with D tentatively TRBD1 (6 bases). This CDR3 is built from 14 residues. Trimming left V 6 bases short and J 4 bases short, with 13 bases between. The germline V gene has CDR1 MNHEY and CDR2 SVGEGT. The CDR3 loop is CASSYPGANQPQHF. The CDR3 region has the DNA TGTGCCAGCAGCTACCCAGGGGCGAATCAGCCCCAGCATTTT.

This clonotype was observed many times. V and J are TRBV25-1 and TRBJ2-3; 14 positions agree with TRBD2. J lost 5 bases, V lost 3 bases, and 7 bases had no gene match. The germline V gene has CDR1 MGHDK and CDR2 SYGVNS. CDR3 length: 17 residues. CDR3 in amino acids: CASSDEGLAGVEDTQYF. The CDR3 DNA sequence: TGTGCCAGCAGTGACGAGGGACTAGCGGGAGTTGAAGATACGCAGTATTTT.

The rearrangement uses TRBV9 and TRBJ2-7; 7 bases line up with TRBD2. V dropped 3 bases and J dropped 5; count of bases not matched to a gene: 8. The germline CDR1 and CDR2 sequences are SGDLS and YYNGEE. CDR3 length equals 14 residues. CDR3 sequence: CASSAKAGVNEQYF. The DNA of the CDR3 is TGTGCCAGCAGCGCGAAGGCGGGAGTGAACGAGCAGTACTTC. The variable domain in full, completed from reference TRBV9 and TRBJ2-7, reads DSGVTQTPKHLITATGQRVTLRCSPRSGDLSVYWYQQSLDQGLQFLIQYYNGEERAKGNILERFSAQQFPDLHSELNLSSLELGDSALYFCASSAKAGVNEQYFGPGTRLTVT.

Ten or more counts support this clonotype. V is TRBV27 and J is TRBJ1-2, with 8 positions matching TRBD1. V lost 6 bases and J lost 4; bases outside the gene matches: 4. From germline, CDR1 is MNHEY and CDR2 SMNVEV (reference sequence). CDR3 size: 13 residues. The CDR3 DNA reads TGTGCCAGCAGCTCCACAGGGGGCTATGGCTACACCTTC. Protein: CASSSTGGYGYTF.

The chain recombines TRBV28 with TRBJ2-7, with 11 bases aligning to TRBD1. V shed 5 bases, J shed 3 bases, and the junction held 6 bases outside the gene matches. CDR1 is MDHEN and CDR2 is SYDVKM in the germline V gene. This CDR3 has 15 residues. For the CDR3, the DNA is TGTGCCAGCAGTCCGGGACAGGGGGTTCTCTACGAGCAGTACTTC. Translating gives CASSPGQGVLYEQYF.

The table lists this clonotype with many counts. This rearrangement joins TRBV28 to TRBJ2-2; maybe TRBD2 (7 bases). The CDR3 spans 15 residues. V lost 8 bases and J 2 bases, leaving 15 bases between the germline ends. Germline CDR1 MDHEN, CDR2 SYDVKM. CDR3 DNA sequence: TGTGCCAGCCGGGGCGGGGGCCTCAACACCGGGGAGCTGTTTTTT. As protein: CASRGGGLNTGELFF.

This clonotype was detected ten times or more. Compared with germline, one end of the junction differs, possibly owing to a read error. The rearrangement joins TRBV29-1 to TRBJ2-5, with 7 bases aligning to TRBD2. The V gene's germline CDR1 is SQVTM and CDR2 ANQGSEA. This CDR3 spans 14 amino acids. The CDR3, as DNA: TGCAGCGTGGAAGGTGGTCTAGCGGAAGAGACCCAGTACTTC. Residues: CSVEGGLAEETQYF.

This clonotype has a handful of counts. The chain couples TRBV9 to TRBJ2-7, with 9 bases lining up with TRBD2. Germline V CDR1 and CDR2: SGDLS, YYNGEE. CDR3 length: 16 residues. J was trimmed by 4 bases and V by 0 bases; bases with no gene match: 8. For the CDR3, the DNA is TGTGCCAGCAGCGTAGGGGGGGCTAGCGGGACTTACGAGCAGTACTTC. This codes for CASSVGGASGTYEQYF.

The chain is built from TRBV28 and TRBJ2-7; 11 bases agree with TRBD2. There are 15 residues in the CDR3. The J segment lost 2 bases and the V segment lost 11 bases, leaving 11 bases of the junction unmatched. Germline loops: CDR1 MDHEN, CDR2 SYDVKM. Written as DNA, the CDR3 is TGTGCCGGCATCCTCGGGACTAGCGGAACCTACGAGCAGTACTTC. Its translation: CAGILGTSGTYEQYF.

This clonotype was found a few times. The gene calls are TRBV12-3 or TRBV12-4 and TRBJ1-1; D call uncertain. Trimming removed 3 bases from V and 8 bases from J, with 10 bases in between. The CDR3 has 12 amino acids. The CDR3 reads CASSFSGQEAFF. The CDR3 bases are TGTGCCAGCAGTTTCTCTGGCCAGGAAGCTTTCTTT.

In this sample, this clonotype turned up a few times. The gene calls are TRBV24-1 and TRBJ2-3; D gene unclear. Germline-derived CDR1 and CDR2 are KGHDR and SFDVKD. This CDR3 has 13 amino acids. V was pared by 11 bases and J by 0 bases, with 11 bases between. The CDR3 reads CAISIVSTDTQYF. DNA for the CDR3: TGTGCCATTTCGATTGTTAGCACAGATACGCAGTATTTT.

In this sample, this clonotype turned up a few times. CDR3 loop: CASSADPSGRSKNEQFF. The CDR3 bases are TGTGCCAGCAGCGCCGATCCTAGCGGGAGAAGCAAAAATGAGCAGTTCTTC. The chain uses TRBV9 and TRBJ2-1; TRBD2 agrees at 10 bases. Per the germline V gene, CDR1 is SGDLS and CDR2 is YYNGEE. The CDR3 is made up of 17 amino acids. Germline trimming cut 3 bases from V and 7 bases from J; bases unmatched to any gene: 13. Full variable domain (outside the CDR3, taken from reference TRBV9 and TRBJ2-1): DSGVTQTPKHLITATGQRVTLRCSPRSGDLSVYWYQQSLDQGLQFLIQYYNGEERAKGNILERFSAQQFPDLHSELNLSSLELGDSALYFCASSADPSGRSKNEQFFGPGTRLTVL.

This clonotype was seen only a few times. The chain combines TRBV20-1 with TRBJ1-1; a possible D gene is TRBD1 (5 bases). This CDR3 is 13 amino acids long. V lost 2 bases and J 4 bases, leaving 11 bases between the germline ends. The germline gives CDR1 DFQATT, CDR2 SNEGSKA (reference sequence). The CDR3 here is CSARQGSGTEAFF. The CDR3 DNA reads TGCAGTGCTAGACAGGGATCTGGCACTGAAGCTTTCTTT.

This clonotype was counted at least ten times. The chain combines TRBV12-3 or TRBV12-4 with TRBJ2-2; D may be TRBD2 (5 bases). The CDR3 runs to 14 residues. Trimming cost V 3 bases and J 9 bases, with 14 bases left between them. DNA of the CDR3: TGTGCCAGCAGTTTGTCAGGAGGCCTGCGGGAGCTGTTTTTT. This encodes CASSLSGGLRELFF.

The chain combines TRBV7-3 with TRBJ2-1; a possible D gene is TRBD2 (6 bases). Germline CDR1 and CDR2: SGHTA and FQGTGA. The V end was cut by 5 bases, the J end by 2 bases, with 16 bases between. The CDR3 loop spans 16 amino acids. CDR3 amino acids: CASSHRPSAAYNEQFF. The CDR3 coding sequence is TGTGCCAGCAGCCACAGGCCTAGCGCCGCCTACAATGAGCAGTTCTTC.

The table lists this clonotype with a few counts. The chain couples TRBV19 to TRBJ2-7; the D gene could be TRBD1 or TRBD2 (5 bases each). Germline V gene sequence: CDR1 LNHDA, CDR2 SQIVND (reference sequence). The germline V and J ends were trimmed by 4 bases and 1 base, with 14 bases remaining between them. The CDR3 sequence is 15 residues long. The CDR3 DNA is TGTGCCAGTAGTACCCCTCGGGACGGTTCCTACGAGCAGTACTTC. Translation: CASSTPRDGSYEQYF.

This clonotype was observed many times. This chain links TRBV28 with TRBJ1-4; D is unresolved. Germline loops: CDR1 MDHEN, CDR2 SYDVKM. The V and J ends lost 6 bases and 7 bases respectively, with 9 bases between them. The CDR3 is 12 residues long. The CDR3 is CASRRVREKLFF. The CDR3 coding sequence is TGTGCCAGCAGACGGGTCCGTGAAAAACTGTTTTTT.

The chain couples TRBV5-6 to TRBJ2-2; D is unresolved. Germline assignment: CDR1 SGHDT and CDR2 YYEEEE. Trimming removed 1 base from V and 9 bases from J, with 7 bases in between. This CDR3 is 12 amino acids long. The CDR3 DNA is TGTGCCAGCAGCTTGCAGGCGCGGGAGCTGTTTTTT. Translated: CASSLQARELFF.